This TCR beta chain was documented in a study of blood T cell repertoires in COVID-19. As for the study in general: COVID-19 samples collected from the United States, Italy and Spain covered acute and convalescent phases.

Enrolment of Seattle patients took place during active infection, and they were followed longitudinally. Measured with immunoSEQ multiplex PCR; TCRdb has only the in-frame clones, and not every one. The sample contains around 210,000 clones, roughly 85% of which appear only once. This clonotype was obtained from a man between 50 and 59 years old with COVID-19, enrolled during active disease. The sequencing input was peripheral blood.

CDR3 sequence (DNA): TGTGCCAGCAGCGAGGTAGCGGAGTACACCGGGGAGCTGTTTTTT. It translates to CASSEVAEYTGELFF. V and J are TRBV9 and TRBJ2-2; a possible D gene is TRBD2 (6 bases). This CDR3 is 15 amino acids long. CDR1 and CDR2 from the germline V gene are SGDLS and YYNGEE. V was clipped by 3 bases and J by 3 bases, with 12 bases between them. Looking up the rest from reference TRBV9 and TRBJ2-2 gives the full variable domain: DSGVTQTPKHLITATGQRVTLRCSPRSGDLSVYWYQQSLDQGLQFLIQYYNGEERAKGNILERFSAQQFPDLHSELNLSSLELGDSALYFCASSEVAEYTGELFFGEGSRLTVL.